A selection of T cell receptor beta chains follows, all from one sample in a study of blood T cell repertoires in COVID-19. Only in-frame clones appear in the TCRdb table, and some are missing; sequencing was by immunoSEQ multiplex PCR. This table holds about 190,000 clones, 65% to 80% found once. The sequenced sample consisted of peripheral blood. These TCRs come from a woman between 45 and 65 years old with acute or convalescent COVID-19. The CDR3 runs from the conserved cysteine through the conserved F or W. D genes are given only for firm matches. The size entry is marked missing in some rows and otherwise reads once, few, many or a size class.

D gene	V gene	clone size	J gene	CDR3 protein	CDR3 DNA
NA	TRBV6-1	many	TRBJ1-5	CASSELRARGGQPQHF	TGTGCCAGCAGTGAATTGCGGGCCAGGGGCGGTCAGCCCCAGCATTTT
TRBD1	TRBV19	NA	TRBJ1-4	CASRLLAGTGDEKLFF	TGTGCCAGTAGACTTCTTGCCGGGACAGGGGATGAAAAACTGTTTTTT
NA	TRBV30	NA	TRBJ2-1	CACGQYNEQFF	TGTGCCTGTGGGCAGTACAATGAGCAGTTCTTC
TRBD2	TRBV7-9	NA	TRBJ2-1	CASSPASGRAYEQFF	TGTGCCAGCAGCCCTGCTAGCGGGAGGGCCTATGAGCAGTTCTTC
TRBD2	TRBV29-1	NA	TRBJ2-2	CSVENGRDTGELFF	TGCAGCGTTGAAAACGGGAGGGACACCGGGGAGCTGTTTTTT
NA	TRBV7-2	NA	TRBJ2-2	CASSLDSRFTGELFF	TGTGCCAGCAGCTTAGACTCGCGGTTCACCGGGGAGCTGTTTTTT
TRBD1	TRBV6-5	NA	TRBJ1-1	CASSLQGFYTEAFF	TGTGCCAGCAGTTTACAGGGGTTTTACACTGAAGCTTTCTTT
TRBD1	TRBV28	NA	TRBJ1-5	CASSFGTGGYNQPQHF	TGTGCCAGCAGTTTTGGGACAGGGGGATACAATCAGCCCCAGCATTTT
TRBD1	TRBV6-5	few	TRBJ2-1	CASRRQGGSYNEQFF	TGTGCCAGCAGACGACAGGGCGGCTCCTACAATGAGCAGTTCTTC
NA	TRBV4-3	NA	TRBJ1-4	CASSQGFAANEKLFF	TGCGCCAGCAGCCAAGGATTCGCGGCTAATGAAAAACTGTTTTTT
NA	TRBV7-9	NA	TRBJ2-2	CASSFAGLPGELFF	TGTGCCAGCAGCTTCGCAGGATTACCCGGGGAGCTGTTTTTT
NA	TRBV6-5	once	TRBJ2-1	CASRPLGGPYNEQFF	TGTGCCAGCAGGCCCCTGGGGGGGCCCTACAATGAGCAGTTCTTC
TRBD1	TRBV27	NA	TRBJ1-1	CASSRTGGNTEAFF	TGTGCCAGCAGTAGGACAGGGGGGAACACTGAAGCTTTCTTT
NA	TRBV7-8	NA	TRBJ2-7	CASSLWGVGAYEQYF	TGTGCCAGCAGCTTATGGGGAGTAGGAGCCTACGAGCAGTACTTC
TRBD1	TRBV10-3	NA	TRBJ2-1	CAMMGQGDNEQFF	TGTGCCATGATGGGGCAGGGGGACAATGAGCAGTTCTTC
TRBD2	TRBV6-1	NA	TRBJ2-4	CASSEKGSGGAKNIQYF	TGTGCCAGCAGTGAAAAAGGGAGCGGGGGGGCCAAAAACATTCAGTACTTC
NA	TRBV7-2	NA	TRBJ2-7	CASSFPGGSSYEQYF	TGTGCCAGCAGCTTCCCCGGAGGGAGCTCCTACGAGCAGTACTTC